This T cell receptor (beta chain) was identified in a study of T cells after yellow fever vaccination. Turning to the study itself: Fractions low in cell number were prepared with SMART-Seq v4 Ultra Low Input.

A few counts support this clonotype. TCRdb passed the 5' RACE reads through MiXCR, listing each CDR3 protein once. The sample has 310,000 or so distinct CDR3 sequences; around 6.8% are singletons. Sequencing was performed on PBMCs, taken 45 days after the first yellow fever vaccination. The source is a man aged 18-30 years who received the YFV17D yellow fever vaccine.

The CDR3 sequence is CSVSVGVSNYGYTF. For the CDR3, the DNA is TGCAGCGTTTCAGTGGGTGTCTCTAACTATGGCTACACCTTC. The V and J genes are TRBV29-1 and TRBJ1-2, with D unclear. This CDR3 contains 14 residues. Between the trimmed V and J ends, which lost 5 bases and 0 bases, there was a span of 13 bases. CDR1 is SQVTM, CDR2 ANQGSEA, per germline.